Each of the 28 T cell receptor beta chains below was sequenced from the same sample in a study of cytomegalovirus exposure and HLA in healthy donors. PCR employed 60 Vbeta and 13 Jbeta primers. The table came from immunoSEQ multiplex PCR; TCRdb's copy has only in-frame clones and leaves some out. The sample shows 90,000 or so clones, approximately 71% of them seen only once. Specimen: PBMCs. These receptor sequences come from a woman aged 18 to 35 in good health and CMV-seropositive.

In regard to this clone: Other nucleotide sequences in the sample specify the same CDR3. The rearrangement uses TRBV5-1 and TRBJ2-3; 9 bases match TRBD2. V was clipped by 2 bases and J by 5 bases; unmatched bases: 3. Germline-derived CDR1 and CDR2 are SGHRS and YFSETQ. CDR3 length: 14 residues. CDR3: CASSLAGGIDTQYF. DNA of the CDR3: TGCGCCAGCAGCTTAGCGGGAGGTATAGATACGCAGTATTTT.

The chain links TRBV5-6 to TRBJ2-7; 13 nucleotides line up with TRBD2. Unmatched junction bases numbered 5, after V lost 4 bases and J lost 1 base. Germline V lookup: CDR1 SGHDT, CDR2 YYEEEE. The CDR3 loop spans 16 amino acids. The CDR3 is CASSQGLAGTSYEQYF. The CDR3 nucleotides read TGTGCCAGCAGCCAGGGACTAGCGGGAACATCCTACGAGCAGTACTTC. The full variable domain, in which reference TRBV5-6 and TRBJ2-7 provide the parts outside the CDR3, is DAGVTQSPTHLIKTRGQQVTLRCSPKSGHDTVSWYQQALGQGPQFIFQYYEEEERQRGNFPDRFSGHQFPNYSSELNVNALLLGDSALYLCASSQGLAGTSYEQYFGPGTRLTVT.

The chain employs TRBV5-4 and TRBJ2-5; 7 positions match TRBD1. This CDR3 is built from 14 residues. Germline V gene data show CDR1 as SGHNT and CDR2 as YYREEE (reference sequence). V lost 2 bases to trimming and J lost 4 bases; unmatched junction nucleotides: 5. The CDR3 coding sequence is TGTGCCAGCAGCTTTAGGGGGCTGGGAGAGACCCAGTACTTC. This translates into CASSFRGLGETQYF.

Turning to this clone: Other DNA sequences in the same sample also yield this CDR3. J is TRBJ1-5 and V is TRBV29-1, with a weak D call TRBD1 (5 bases). Deletions cut 4 bases from V and 5 bases from J, with 12 bases between. This CDR3 has 13 residues. In germline, CDR1 is SQVTM, CDR2 ANQGSEA. CDR3 loop: CSVGQGADQPQHF. CDR3 DNA sequence: TGCAGCGTTGGACAAGGGGCCGATCAGCCCCAGCATTTT.

This chain uses TRBV28 with TRBJ1-2, with D possibly matching TRBD1 (5 bases). The CDR3 has 13 amino acids. V gave up 2 bases and J gave up 8 bases, with 12 bases separating them. The V gene's germline CDR1 is MDHEN and CDR2 SYDVKM. CDR3 protein: CASSLDSIGGYTF. The CDR3 DNA reads TGTGCCAGCAGTTTAGACAGCATAGGGGGCTACACCTTC.

This clone was detected once. The chain recombines TRBV4-1 with TRBJ2-7, with a weak D call TRBD1 (7 bases). CDR3 size: 15 residues. V gave up 1 base and J gave up 3 bases, with 13 bases separating them. In germline, CDR1 is MGHRA, CDR2 YSYEKL. The CDR3 DNA follows: TGCGCCAGCAGCCAAGGGAGGGGGCCAGTCTACGAGCAGTACTTC. It encodes CASSQGRGPVYEQYF.

The J gene is TRBJ2-7, the V gene TRBV6-1, with 7 bases matching TRBD1. This CDR3 has 15 amino acids. Trimming cost V 10 bases and J 3 bases; bases outside gene matches: 15. Germline CDR1 and CDR2: MNHNS and SASEGT. CDR3 coding DNA: TGTGCCACCACCTTGGAGCAGGGGGAACTCTACGAGCAGTACTTC. It codes for CATTLEQGELYEQYF.

The chain has TRBV5-1 and TRBJ1-1, with unresolved D. CDR1 is SGHRS, CDR2 YFSETQ, per germline. V gave up 4 bases and J gave up 1 base, with 8 bases separating them. The length of the CDR3 is 13 residues. The CDR3 DNA reads TGCGCCAGCAGCCAAGGAGGGAACACTGAAGCTTTCTTT. This sequence encodes CASSQGGNTEAFF. The variable domain in full, with the rest retrieved from reference TRBV5-1 and TRBJ1-1, is KAGVTQTPRYLIKTRGQQVTLSCSPISGHRSVSWYQQTPGQGLQFLFEYFSETQRNKGNFPGRFSGRQFSNSRSEMNVSTLELGDSALYLCASSQGGNTEAFFGQGTRLTVV.

This chain links TRBV28 with TRBJ2-7; 9 nucleotides match TRBD2. The germline CDR1 and CDR2 sequences are MDHEN and SYDVKM. The CDR3 covers 16 residues. Trimming removed 3 bases from V and 7 bases from J; junction bases left unmatched: 13. CDR3 sequence (DNA): TGTGCCAGCAGTTTTATTACGGCGGGAGGGCCTGGGGAGCAGTACTTC. It codes for CASSFITAGGPGEQYF.

This clone was seen just once. The chain is built from TRBV6-6 and TRBJ1-2; 8 nucleotides match TRBD1. This CDR3 has 15 amino acids. V lost 2 bases, J lost 3 bases, and 5 bases stayed unmatched. Germline values: CDR1 MNHNY, CDR2 SVGAGI (reference sequence). The CDR3 protein is CASSYSTGGDYGYTF. The CDR3 DNA reads as TGTGCCAGCAGTTACAGCACAGGGGGGGACTATGGCTACACCTTC.

The V gene is TRBV4-2, the J gene TRBJ2-5; the match to TRBD1 covers 7 bases. Germline assignment: CDR1 LGHNA and CDR2 YNFKEQ. This CDR3 region has 15 residues. Trimming at V came to 1 base and at J to 4 bases, leaving 6 bases not matched to a gene. CDR3 sequence: CASSQASGGPETQYF. The CDR3 bases are TGTGCCAGCAGCCAAGCGTCAGGGGGACCAGAGACCCAGTACTTC.

The J gene is TRBJ2-5, the V gene TRBV11-1; the match to TRBD2 covers 15 bases. This CDR3 has 16 residues. J gave up 4 bases and V 1 base, and 1 base lay outside the gene matches. In germline, CDR1 is SGHAT, CDR2 FQDESV (reference sequence). CDR3 DNA: TGTGCCAGCAGCTTAGGGACTAGCGGGGGGGCAGAGACCCAGTACTTC. This encodes CASSLGTSGGAETQYF.

The V call is TRBV5-5, the J call TRBJ1-1; TRBD1 aligns across 7 bases. The CDR3 is 14 residues long. The trim removed 4 bases at V and 4 bases at J, leaving 7 bases unmatched. Per germline, CDR1 SGHKS and CDR2 YYEKEE (reference sequence). The CDR3, as DNA: TGTGCCAGCAGCCCGACAGGGAGTCGCACTGAAGCTTTCTTT. As protein: CASSPTGSRTEAFF.

This clone was seen a handful of times. The rearrangement joins TRBV19 to TRBJ1-5; D not resolved. Trimming stripped 3 bases from V and 4 bases from J, with 7 bases between. The germline CDR1 and CDR2 sequences are LNHDA and SQIVND (reference sequence). This CDR3 has 13 residues. In nucleotides, the CDR3 is TGTGCCAGTAGTATGGAGGGAAATCAGCCCCAGCATTTT. Translating gives CASSMEGNQPQHF. Full variable domain (rest looked up from reference TRBV19 and TRBJ1-5): DGGITQSPKYLFRKEGQNVTLSCEQNLNHDAMYWYRQDPGQGLRLIYYSQIVNDFQKGDIAEGYSVSREKKESFPLTVTSAQKNPTAFYLCASSMEGNQPQHFGDGTRLSIL.

This chain links TRBV7-9 with TRBJ2-1; the D gene is possibly TRBD2 (5 bases). The V and J ends lost 5 bases and 4 bases respectively, with 6 bases between them. The CDR3 is 12 residues long. Germline CDR1 is SEHNR and CDR2 is FQNEAQ (reference sequence). CDR3: CASSRLYNEQFF. The CDR3 bases are TGTGCCAGCAGCCGACTATACAATGAGCAGTTCTTC. Based on the CDR3 plus reference TRBV7-9 and TRBJ2-1, the full variable domain is DTGVSQNPRHKITKRGQNVTFRCDPISEHNRLYWYRQTLGQGPEFLTYFQNEAQLEKSRLLSDRFSAERPKGSFSTLEIQRTEQGDSAMYLCASSRLYNEQFFGPGTRLTVL.

The chain links TRBV5-1 to TRBJ2-5, with D unresolved. The CDR3 is 11 amino acids. The germline V gene encodes CDR1 SGHRS and CDR2 YFSETQ. Trimming pared 3 bases from V and 5 bases from J, leaving 5 bases between. The CDR3: CASSSRETQYF. CDR3 nucleotide sequence: TGCGCCAGCAGCTCCCGGGAGACCCAGTACTTC.

The V call is TRBV20-1, the J call TRBJ2-7; TRBD1 matches at 10 bases. Looked up from germline, CDR1 is DFQATT and CDR2 is SNEGSKA (reference sequence). Trimming removed 2 bases from V and 12 bases from J; junction bases left unmatched: 4. The CDR3 runs to 11 residues. The CDR3 DNA sequence: TGCAGTGCTAGAAGGGACAGGGGACTGTACTTC. It is translated as CSARRDRGLYF.

The CDR3 DNA sequence: TGTGCCAGCAGTCCAGGGGTGCGGAATGAGCAGTTCTTC. Translation: CASSPGVRNEQFF. The rearrangement uses TRBV6-1 and TRBJ2-1, with D possibly matching TRBD1 (6 bases). The germline V gene has CDR1 MNHNS and CDR2 SASEGT. CDR3 length: 13 amino acids. Deletions cut 5 bases from V and 7 bases from J, with 12 bases between.

The rearrangement uses TRBV7-8 and TRBJ2-1; 11 nucleotides agree with TRBD2. In germline, CDR1 is SGHVS, CDR2 FQNEAQ. The V gene end was trimmed by 3 bases and the J gene end by 7 bases; junction bases not matched to a gene: 14. This CDR3 spans 18 amino acids. The CDR3, as DNA: TGTGCCAGCAGCTTCGGGGGGGCAACTAGCGGGAGTTTAAATGAGCAGTTCTTC. This sequence encodes CASSFGGATSGSLNEQFF.

The J gene is TRBJ2-4, the V gene TRBV11-2, with D perhaps TRBD2 (6 bases). Trimming left V 2 bases short and J 0 bases short, with 8 bases between. Germline loops: CDR1 SGHAT, CDR2 FQNNGV. CDR3 size: 15 residues. DNA of the CDR3: TGTGCCAGCAGCTTATCGGGGGTAGCCAAAAACATTCAGTACTTC. It yields the protein CASSLSGVAKNIQYF.

The rearrangement joins TRBV5-1 to TRBJ1-5; tentatively, D is TRBD1 (5 bases). V shed 2 bases and J shed 4 bases, with 10 bases lying between them. CDR3 length: 14 amino acids. Germline CDR1 and CDR2: SGHRS and YFSETQ. The CDR3: CASSFDGGNQPQHF. The CDR3 nucleotides are TGCGCCAGCAGCTTCGACGGGGGTAATCAGCCCCAGCATTTT.

Of note for this clone: An end of the junction differs from the germline gene, which may be a read error. The gene calls are TRBV6-5 and TRBJ1-1, with no clear D. The CDR3 runs to 13 residues. Germline V gives CDR1 MNHEY, CDR2 SVGAGI. This CDR3 is CAGSYEVATEAFF. The DNA of the CDR3 is TGTGCCGGCAGTTACGAGGTGGCCACTGAAGCTTTCTTT.

The chain has TRBV13 and TRBJ1-3; D perhaps matches TRBD1 (6 bases). Germline values: CDR1 PRHDT, CDR2 FYEKMQ (reference sequence). The CDR3 has 14 residues. The ends were cut back, 1 base at V and 6 bases at J, with 10 bases in the middle. The CDR3 is CASSLEQGVNTIYF. In nucleotides, the CDR3 is TGTGCCAGCAGCTTAGAACAGGGAGTAAACACCATATATTTT.

The chain has TRBV9 and TRBJ1-1; D gene ambiguous. Trimming shortened V by 1 base and J by 2 bases, and 12 bases separated the two germline ends. The CDR3 is 15 residues long. CDR1 and CDR2 (germline): SGDLS, YYNGEE. This CDR3 reads CASSVSGQLNTEAFF. CDR3 bases: TGTGCCAGCAGCGTAAGCGGGCAGCTTAACACTGAAGCTTTCTTT.

This clone appeared a single time. The gene calls are TRBV7-9 and TRBJ1-5; 9 nucleotides match TRBD1. Germline values: CDR1 SEHNR, CDR2 FQNEAQ (reference sequence). V gave up 5 bases and J gave up 6 bases; unmatched junction bases: 5. This CDR3 has 14 amino acids. The CDR3 loop is CASSPGQGLQPQHF. CDR3 bases: TGTGCCAGCAGCCCGGGACAGGGTCTTCAGCCCCAGCATTTT.

This clone was detected only a few times. The chain recombines TRBV23-1 with TRBJ1-3, with D tentatively TRBD1 (5 bases). TRBV23-1 is treated as an ORF (open reading frame) with a function not yet certain. CDR3 size: 15 residues. V was pared by 4 bases and J by 4 bases, with 14 bases between. The CDR3 sequence: CASSPPAGPGNTIYF. The CDR3 DNA reads as TGCGCCAGCAGTCCGCCGGCAGGGCCCGGAAACACCATATATTTT.

Concerning this clone itself: Other nucleotide sequences in the sample specify the same CDR3. V gene TRBV7-8 combines with J gene TRBJ1-1; D is ambiguous. The CDR3 is 14 residues long. From germline, CDR1 is SGHVS and CDR2 FQNEAQ. V lost 5 bases and J lost 3, with 13 bases in between. The DNA for the CDR3 is TGTGCCAGCAGCGGAGGGAGGTCTGACACTGAAGCTTTCTTT. It codes for CASSGGRSDTEAFF.

The chain couples TRBV5-4 to TRBJ2-7, with D tentatively TRBD1 (6 bases). CDR1 and CDR2 from the germline V gene are SGHNT and YYREEE (reference sequence). The V and J ends lost 3 bases and 3 bases respectively, with 16 bases between them. The CDR3 totals 15 residues. CDR3 protein: CASSSGRGGFYEQYF. Here the CDR3 DNA reads TGTGCCAGCAGCTCTGGCAGGGGTGGCTTCTACGAGCAGTACTTC.